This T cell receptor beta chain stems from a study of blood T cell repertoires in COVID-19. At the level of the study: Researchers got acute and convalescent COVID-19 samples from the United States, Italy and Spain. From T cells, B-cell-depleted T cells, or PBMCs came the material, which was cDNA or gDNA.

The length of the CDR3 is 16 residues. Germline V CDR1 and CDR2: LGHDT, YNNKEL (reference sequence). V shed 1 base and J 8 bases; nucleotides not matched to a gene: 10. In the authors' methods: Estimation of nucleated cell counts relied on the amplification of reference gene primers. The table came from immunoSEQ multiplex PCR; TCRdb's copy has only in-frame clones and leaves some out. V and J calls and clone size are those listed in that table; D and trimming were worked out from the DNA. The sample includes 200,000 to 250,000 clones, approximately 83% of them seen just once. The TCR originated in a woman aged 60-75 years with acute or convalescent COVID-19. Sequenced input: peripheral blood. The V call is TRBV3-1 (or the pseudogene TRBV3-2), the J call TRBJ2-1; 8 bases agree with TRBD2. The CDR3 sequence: CASSQGPGLGVDEQFF. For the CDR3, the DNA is TGTGCCAGCAGCCAAGGGCCGGGACTAGGGGTGGATGAGCAGTTCTTC.